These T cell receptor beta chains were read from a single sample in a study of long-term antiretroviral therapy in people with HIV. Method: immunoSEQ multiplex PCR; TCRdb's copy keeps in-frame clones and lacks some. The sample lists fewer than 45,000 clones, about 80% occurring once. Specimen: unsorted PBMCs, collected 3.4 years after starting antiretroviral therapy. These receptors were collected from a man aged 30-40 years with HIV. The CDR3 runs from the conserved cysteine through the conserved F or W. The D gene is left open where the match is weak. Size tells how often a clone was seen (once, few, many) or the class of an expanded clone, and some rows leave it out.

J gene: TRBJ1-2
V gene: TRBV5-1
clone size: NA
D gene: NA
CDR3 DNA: TGCGCCAGCAGCTTGATACGGGCAGGGGATGGCTACACCTTC
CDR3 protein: CASSLIRAGDGYTF

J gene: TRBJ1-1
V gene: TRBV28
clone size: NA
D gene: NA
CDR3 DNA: TGTGCCAGCAGTTTTTGGCAGGTAAGGAGCATGAACACTGAAGCTTTCTTT
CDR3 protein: CASSFWQVRSMNTEAFF

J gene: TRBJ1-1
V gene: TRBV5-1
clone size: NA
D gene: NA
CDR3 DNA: TGCGCCAGCAGCTTGGGACAGGCGAACACTGAAGCTTTCTTT
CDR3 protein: CASSLGQANTEAFF

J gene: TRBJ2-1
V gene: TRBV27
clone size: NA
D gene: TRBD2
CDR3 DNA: TGTGCCAGCAGTCTAGCGGGAGGGCCTTACAATGAGCAGTTCTTC
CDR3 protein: CASSLAGGPYNEQFF

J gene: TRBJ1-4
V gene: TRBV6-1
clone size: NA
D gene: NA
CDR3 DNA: TGTGCCAGCAGTGGCAGGCTCAGGGAAAAACTGTTTTTT
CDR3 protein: CASSGRLREKLFF

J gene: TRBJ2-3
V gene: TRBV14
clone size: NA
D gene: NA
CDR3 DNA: TGTGCCAGCAGCCGAAAGTCCGGGGCCGGTACGCAGTATTTT
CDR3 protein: CASSRKSGAGTQYF

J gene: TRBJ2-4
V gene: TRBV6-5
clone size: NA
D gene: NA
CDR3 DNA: TGTGCCAGCAGTTATGTCGGGATTCAGTACTTC
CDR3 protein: CASSYVGIQYF

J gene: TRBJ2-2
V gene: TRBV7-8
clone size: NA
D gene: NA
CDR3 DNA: TGTGCCAGCAGCCAGCTCGGGCAGCATAACACCGGGGAGCTGTTTTTT
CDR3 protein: CASSQLGQHNTGELFF

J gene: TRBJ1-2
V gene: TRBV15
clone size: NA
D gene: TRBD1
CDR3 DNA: TGTGCCACCAGCACCCCTAGGGACAGATATGGCTACACCTTC
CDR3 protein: CATSTPRDRYGYTF

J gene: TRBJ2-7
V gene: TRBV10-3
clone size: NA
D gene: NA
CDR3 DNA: TGTGCCATCAGTAACCTTTTAGGCTACGAGCAGTACTTC
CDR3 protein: CAISNLLGYEQYF

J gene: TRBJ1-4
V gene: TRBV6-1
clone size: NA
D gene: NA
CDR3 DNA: TGTGCCAGCAGTGAAAAATGGGGTGGCGCAACTAATGAAAAACTGTTTTTT
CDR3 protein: CASSEKWGGATNEKLFF

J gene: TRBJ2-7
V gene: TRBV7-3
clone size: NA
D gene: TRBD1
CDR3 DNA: TGTGCCAGCAGCTTCAGCCAGGGGGACAACGAGCAGTACTTC
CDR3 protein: CASSFSQGDNEQYF

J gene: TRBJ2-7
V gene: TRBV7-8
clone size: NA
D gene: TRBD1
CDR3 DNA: TGTGCCAGCAGCTTATCGGACAGGGTCTACGAGCAGTACTTC
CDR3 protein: CASSLSDRVYEQYF

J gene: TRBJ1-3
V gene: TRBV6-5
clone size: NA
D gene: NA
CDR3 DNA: TGTGCCAGCAGTTACTCGATTTCAAACTCTGGAAACACCATATATTTT
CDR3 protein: CASSYSISNSGNTIYF

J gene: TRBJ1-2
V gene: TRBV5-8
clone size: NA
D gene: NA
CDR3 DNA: TGTGCCAGCAGCGTACACGGCGGCGGCTACACCTTC
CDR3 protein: CASSVHGGGYTF

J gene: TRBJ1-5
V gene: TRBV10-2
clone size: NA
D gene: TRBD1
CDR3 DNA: TGCGCCAGCACCCCAGCAGGGGGCTTAAGCAATCAGCCCCAGCATTTT
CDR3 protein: CASTPAGGLSNQPQHF

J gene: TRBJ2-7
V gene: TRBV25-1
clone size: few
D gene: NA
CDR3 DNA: TGTGCCAGCAGTGCGGTTAGCTCCTACGAGCAGTACTTC
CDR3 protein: CASSAVSSYEQYF

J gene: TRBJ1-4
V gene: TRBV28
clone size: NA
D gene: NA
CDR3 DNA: TGTGCCAGCGAGCGTGATGAAAAACTGTTTTTT
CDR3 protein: CASERDEKLFF

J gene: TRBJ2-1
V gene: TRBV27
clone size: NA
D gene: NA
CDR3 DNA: TGTGCCAGCAGTTTACGGGGGCACTCCTACAATGAGCAGTTCTTC
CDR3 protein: CASSLRGHSYNEQFF

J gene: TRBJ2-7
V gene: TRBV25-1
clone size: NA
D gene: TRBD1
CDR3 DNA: TGTGCCAGCAGCCAGGGGGTGGCCGGGCAGTACTTC
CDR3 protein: CASSQGVAGQYF

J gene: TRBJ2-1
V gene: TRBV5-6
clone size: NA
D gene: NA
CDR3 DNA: TGTGCCAGCAGCTTGGTAGTAGAACTCAATGAGCAGTTCTTC
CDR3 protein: CASSLVVELNEQFF

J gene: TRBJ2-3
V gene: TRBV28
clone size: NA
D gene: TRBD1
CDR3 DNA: TGTGCCAGCAGTTTCCGGGACAGGGTCCCAGATACGCAGTATTTT
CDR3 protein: CASSFRDRVPDTQYF

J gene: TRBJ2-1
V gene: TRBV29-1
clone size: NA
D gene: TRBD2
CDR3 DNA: TGCAGCGCTTTGACTAGCGGCTTCAACAATGAGCAGTTCTTC
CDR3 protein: CSALTSGFNNEQFF

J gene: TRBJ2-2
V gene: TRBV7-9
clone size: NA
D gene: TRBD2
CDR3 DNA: TGTGCCAGCAGCATAATGACTAGCGGGAGATCCGGGGAGCTGTTTTTT
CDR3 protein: CASSIMTSGRSGELFF

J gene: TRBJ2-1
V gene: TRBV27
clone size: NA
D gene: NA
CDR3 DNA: TGTGCCAGCACCAACCCAGCGGGTGGGCGGAATGAGCAGTTCTTC
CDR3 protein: CASTNPAGGRNEQFF

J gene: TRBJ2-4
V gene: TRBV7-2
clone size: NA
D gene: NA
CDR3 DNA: TGTGCCAGCAGCTTAAAGGTAGTTCAGTACTTC
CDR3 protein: CASSLKVVQYF

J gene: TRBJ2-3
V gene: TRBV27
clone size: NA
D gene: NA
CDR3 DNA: TGTGCCAGCAGTAAACTGTGGACAGCCCCAACAGATACGCAGTATTTT
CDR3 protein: CASSKLWTAPTDTQYF

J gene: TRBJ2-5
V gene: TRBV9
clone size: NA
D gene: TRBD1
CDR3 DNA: TGTGCCAGCAGCGTAGATGGACAGGGACGGGAGACCCAGTACTTC
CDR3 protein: CASSVDGQGRETQYF

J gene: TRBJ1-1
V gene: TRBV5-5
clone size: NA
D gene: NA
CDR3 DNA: TGTGCCAGCAGAAGAGACCTGAACACTGAAGCTTTCTTT
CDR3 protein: CASRRDLNTEAFF

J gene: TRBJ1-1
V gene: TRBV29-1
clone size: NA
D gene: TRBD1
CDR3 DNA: TGCAGCGTTGCAGACAGGGGGGCTGAAGCTTTCTTT
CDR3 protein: CSVADRGAEAFF

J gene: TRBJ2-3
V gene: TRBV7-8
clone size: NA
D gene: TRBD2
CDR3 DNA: TGTGCCAGCAGCTCTAGCGGGAGTCGGGATACGCAGTATTTT
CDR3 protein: CASSSSGSRDTQYF

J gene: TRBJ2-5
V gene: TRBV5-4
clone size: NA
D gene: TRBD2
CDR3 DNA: TGTGCCAGCGCCAGGGCGGGAGGGCCGGAGACCCAGTACTTC
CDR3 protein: CASARAGGPETQYF